The rows below give T cell receptor beta chains drawn from one sample of a study of blood T cell repertoires in COVID-19. Sequencing was performed with immunoSEQ multiplex PCR; in TCRdb, only in-frame clones are kept and a portion is missing. The table lists 35,000 to 45,000 clones, roughly 80% of them singletons, with around 15% in the top ten. The sample comprised peripheral blood. The receptor set was obtained from a human donor in a cohort sampled during active COVID-19. The CDR3 runs from the conserved cysteine through the conserved F or W. The D gene is left open where the match is weak. Some rows mark clone size as missing; the rest say once, few, many or name a class of expanded clone.

d_call j_call clone_size v_call cdr3_nt cdr3_aa
- TRBJ2-1 - TRBV1 TGCACCAGCAGCCAAGACCGGGAGCGTCCGCAGTTCTTC CTSSQDRERPQFF
TRBD1 TRBJ2-2 - TRBV19 TGTGCCAGTAGTGACCGGGACAGGGGGCCGGGCGGGGAGCTGTTTTTT CASSDRDRGPGGELFF
- TRBJ1-1 - TRBV19 TGTGCCAGTAGTACACAGCCGGGAGGGAGGGAAGCTTTCTTT CASSTQPGGREAFF
- TRBJ2-3 - TRBV12-5 TGTGCTAGTGGTTTGAGCCCTAGCACAGATACGCAGTATTTT CASGLSPSTDTQYF
TRBD2 TRBJ2-1 - TRBV5-5 TGTGCCAGCAGCTGGACTAGCGGGCCTTACAATGAGCAGTTCTTC CASSWTSGPYNEQFF
- TRBJ1-3 many TRBV19 TGTGCCACTCTCGGGGGAAACACCATATATTTT CATLGGNTIYF
- TRBJ2-7 - TRBV5-1 TGCGCCAGCAGCTTGGTTGGGGCGCACGAGCAGTACTTC CASSLVGAHEQYF
TRBD1 TRBJ1-2 - TRBV27 TGTGCCAGCAGTGATCGACCTCCGGGACAGGGCTTTGGCTACACCTTC CASSDRPPGQGFGYTF
- TRBJ2-7 - TRBV5-4 TGTGCCAGCAGCTTCTCAGGGATGGAGCAGTACTTC CASSFSGMEQYF
TRBD2 TRBJ2-3 - TRBV6-2/TRBV6-3 TGTGCCAGCAGTTACTCTCTTGGGACTAGCGGGAGCACAGATACGCAGTATTTT CASSYSLGTSGSTDTQYF
TRBD2 TRBJ2-3 - TRBV4-3 TGCGCCAGCAGCCAAGACGGGCTAGCGGGAGGGCCGGCAGATACGCAGTATTTT CASSQDGLAGGPADTQYF
- TRBJ2-1 - TRBV28 TGTGCCAGCAGTTCCGTCGGACAGACGAGTTACAATGAGCAGTTCTTC CASSSVGQTSYNEQFF
- TRBJ2-3 - TRBV2 TGTGCCAGCAGTGAAAGGCCGAACCCGAGGGATACGCAGTATTTT CASSERPNPRDTQYF
TRBD2 TRBJ2-7 - TRBV28 TGTGCCAGCAGTTTTGGGACTAGCGGGAGGGCCGGGGAGCAGTACTTC CASSFGTSGRAGEQYF
- TRBJ2-5 - TRBV7-9 TGTGCCAGCAGCCTAGGTACAAATCGGGTTCCGGCTCCCATTATATACTTC CASSLGTNRVPAPIIYF
- TRBJ1-2 - TRBV4-2 TGTGCCAGCAGCCAAGATCAGAACTATGGCTACACCTTC CASSQDQNYGYTF
- TRBJ2-1 - TRBV19 TGTGCCAGTAGTATCAGCGTCTCCTACAATGAACAGTTCTTC CASSISVSYNEQFF
TRBD1 TRBJ1-4 few TRBV11-2 TGTGCCAGCAGCTTAGGGGGGACAGCTAATGAAAAACTGTTTTTT CASSLGGTANEKLFF
TRBD1 TRBJ1-1 - TRBV19 TGTGCCAGTAGTATAGGGACAGGGCCGCGGACTGAAGCTTTCTTT CASSIGTGPRTEAFF
TRBD2 TRBJ2-1 - TRBV15 TGTGCCACCAGCATGCCGGGACTAGCGGGAGGGCCTTCCTACAATGAGCAGTTCTTC CATSMPGLAGGPSYNEQFF
- TRBJ1-1 - TRBV11-3 TGTGCCAGCAGCCCGTACTCAACAGGGTGGACTGAAGCTTTCTTT CASSPYSTGWTEAFF
- TRBJ2-5 - TRBV3-1/TRBV3-2 TGTGCCAGCAGCCCCAATCCCGGAGGGGTCAGGGAGACCCAGTACTTC CASSPNPGGVRETQYF
TRBD1 TRBJ1-2 - TRBV20-1 TGCAGTGCGAGGGACAGCTATGGCTACACCTTC CSARDSYGYTF
- TRBJ1-6 - TRBV6-2/TRBV6-3 TGTGCCAGCAGCAAACAGACCCCTCGGGGGGCCCTCCACTTT CASSKQTPRGALHF
- TRBJ2-7 - TRBV29-1 TGCAGCGCAATTTCAGGGGCCGGCTACGAGCAGTACTTC CSAISGAGYEQYF
- TRBJ1-1 - TRBV12-3/TRBV12-4 TGTGCCAGCAGTTTTCCCAAGAACACTGAAGCTTTCTTT CASSFPKNTEAFF
- TRBJ1-2 once TRBV29-1 TGCAGCTTTGGAGGAGGGGAAGGGGCCTCTAACTATGGCTACACCTTC CSFGGGEGASNYGYTF